The clone carrying this TCR beta chain has ten or more counts. Its target is not known. These data belong to a study of T cells in Graves' hyperthyroidism and ophthalmopathy. Study-wide context: Peripheral blood was collected at initial diagnosis, before any treatment. Broader study findings: Progression to ophthalmopathy was predicted a median of roughly seven months early.

Amplification of TCR beta CDR3 regions was performed using RNA transcripts as template. Carried out on the TCR CDR3, a first-round RT-PCR used the HTBI primer set. One entry per CDR3 protein results from TCRdb running MiXCR on the multiplex PCR reads. The data show roughly 180,000 distinct CDR3 sequences, 9.4% seen once. This CDR3 has 15 residues. With 10 bases removed from V and 1 base from J, the gap between germline ends came to 20 bases. Germline CDR1 MNHEY, CDR2 SMNVEV (reference sequence). In patients aged 18 to 65, hyperthyroidism was newly diagnosed, with duration under 2 months. Preceding any ophthalmopathy symptoms, the blood sample dates from first hyperthyroidism diagnosis.

The chain combines TRBV27 with TRBJ2-7; D is perhaps TRBD1 (5 bases). This sequence was found in a woman younger than 35 with Graves' hyperthyroidism that later progressed to Graves' ophthalmopathy. Material: blood. The CDR3 DNA follows: TGTGCCACCTCAAAGGGATGGGGCAATTCCTACGAGCAGTACTTC. This gives the protein CATSKGWGNSYEQYF.